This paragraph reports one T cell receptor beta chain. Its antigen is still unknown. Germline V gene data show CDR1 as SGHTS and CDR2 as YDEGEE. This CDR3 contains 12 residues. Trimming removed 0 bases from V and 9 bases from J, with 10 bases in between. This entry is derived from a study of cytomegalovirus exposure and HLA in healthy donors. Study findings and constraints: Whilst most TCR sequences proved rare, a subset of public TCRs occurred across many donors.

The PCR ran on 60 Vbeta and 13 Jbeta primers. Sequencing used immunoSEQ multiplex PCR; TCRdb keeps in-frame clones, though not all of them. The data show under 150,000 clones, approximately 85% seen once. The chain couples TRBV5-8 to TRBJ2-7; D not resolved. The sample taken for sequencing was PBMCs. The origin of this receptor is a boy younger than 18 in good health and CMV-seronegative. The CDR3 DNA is TGTGCCAGCAGCTTGGTCCCCGGCGGGCAGTACTTC. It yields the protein CASSLVPGGQYF.